This entry is about one T cell receptor (beta chain). The data belong to a study of blood T cells in healthy people across ages. Sample-barcoded 5' priming and a J-beta primer mix drove a second PCR of 7 to 11 cycles. Each CDR3 protein gets one entry after TCRdb re-called the 5' RACE reads with MiXCR. The sample carries more than 1 million distinct CDR3 sequences, roughly 45% recorded once. The CDR3 covers 13 residues. The V end lost 9 bases, the J end lost 5 bases, and 11 bases lay between the germline ends. Germline-derived CDR1 and CDR2 are SNHLY and FYNNEI. The origin of this receptor is a woman aged 55 to 70 in good health. The sequenced sample consisted of blood. The chain employs TRBV2 and TRBJ1-6; D uncertain. The CDR3 region is CARSTRNNSPLHF. The CDR3 bases are TGTGCCAGATCGACAAGAAATAATTCACCCCTCCACTTT. The full variable domain, in which reference TRBV2 and TRBJ1-6 provide the parts outside the CDR3, is EPEVTQTPSHQVTQMGQEVILRCVPISNHLYFYWYRQILGQKVEFLVSFYNNEISEKSEIFDDQFSVERPDGSNFTLKIRSTKLEDSAMYFCARSTRNNSPLHFGNGTRLTVT.